This note documents a single T cell receptor (beta chain) sequence. Its target is unknown. CDR3 length equals 18 residues. Germline-derived CDR1 and CDR2 are SGHRS and YFSETQ. V shed 1 base, J shed 0 bases, and the junction held 9 bases outside the gene matches. This specimen comes from a study of cytomegalovirus exposure and HLA in healthy donors. Study context: Among about 179 million T cells, an earlier analysis found around 100 million unique TCR beta sequences. General study findings and limits: Rare TCR sequences predominated, though certain public TCRs were found in many donors.

The PCR used 60 Vbeta and 13 Jbeta primers. Clones were sequenced by immunoSEQ multiplex PCR, and TCRdb holds only the in-frame ones, with some missing. Here the sample spans 150,000 to 200,000 clones, approximately 86% being singletons. This sequence originates from a woman aged 18-29 years in good health and CMV-seronegative. Sequencing used PBMCs. The chain has TRBV5-1 and TRBJ2-1; the match to TRBD2 covers 8 bases. CDR3 sequence reads: CASSLFPGGASSYNEQFF. The CDR3 DNA is TGCGCCAGCAGCTTGTTTCCGGGAGGGGCGAGCTCCTACAATGAGCAGTTCTTC.